The 3 T cell receptor beta chains below were found in one sample sequenced in a study of cytomegalovirus exposure and HLA in healthy donors. The repertoire was sequenced with immunoSEQ multiplex PCR; TCRdb's copy has only in-frame clones and lacks some. The data hold about 120,000 clones, with 85% to 90% observed a single time. Sequenced sample: PBMCs. The receptors stem from a woman aged 18-35 years in good health and CMV-seropositive.

The J gene is TRBJ2-2, the V gene TRBV19, with D unresolved. The CDR3 runs 12 residues. V lost 1 base, J lost 7 bases, and 4 bases lay in between. Looked up from germline, CDR1 is LNHDA and CDR2 is SQIVND (reference sequence). CDR3 protein: CASSIAVGELFF. Here the CDR3 DNA reads TGTGCCAGTAGTATAGCCGTCGGGGAGCTGTTTTTT.

The genes are TRBV5-4 and TRBJ2-6; D not resolved. With 1 base removed from V and 0 bases from J, the gap between germline ends came to 8 bases. The CDR3 is made up of 16 amino acids. Per the germline V gene, CDR1 is SGHNT and CDR2 is YYREEE (reference sequence). The CDR3 protein is CASSLTSLSGANVLTF. The CDR3 coding sequence is TGTGCCAGCAGCTTGACATCCCTCTCTGGGGCCAACGTCCTGACTTTC.

The CDR3, as DNA: TGCGCCAGCAGCCAACTAGCGGGGGCTCAAGAGACCCAGTACTTC. Protein: CASSQLAGAQETQYF. The chain couples TRBV5-1 to TRBJ2-5; TRBD2 aligns across 11 bases. The germline CDR1 and CDR2 sequences are SGHRS and YFSETQ. V lost 4 bases to trimming and J lost 2 bases; unmatched junction nucleotides: 4. The CDR3 totals 15 residues. The variable domain in full, completed from reference TRBV5-1 and TRBJ2-5, reads KAGVTQTPRYLIKTRGQQVTLSCSPISGHRSVSWYQQTPGQGLQFLFEYFSETQRNKGNFPGRFSGRQFSNSRSEMNVSTLELGDSALYLCASSQLAGAQETQYFGPGTRLLVL.